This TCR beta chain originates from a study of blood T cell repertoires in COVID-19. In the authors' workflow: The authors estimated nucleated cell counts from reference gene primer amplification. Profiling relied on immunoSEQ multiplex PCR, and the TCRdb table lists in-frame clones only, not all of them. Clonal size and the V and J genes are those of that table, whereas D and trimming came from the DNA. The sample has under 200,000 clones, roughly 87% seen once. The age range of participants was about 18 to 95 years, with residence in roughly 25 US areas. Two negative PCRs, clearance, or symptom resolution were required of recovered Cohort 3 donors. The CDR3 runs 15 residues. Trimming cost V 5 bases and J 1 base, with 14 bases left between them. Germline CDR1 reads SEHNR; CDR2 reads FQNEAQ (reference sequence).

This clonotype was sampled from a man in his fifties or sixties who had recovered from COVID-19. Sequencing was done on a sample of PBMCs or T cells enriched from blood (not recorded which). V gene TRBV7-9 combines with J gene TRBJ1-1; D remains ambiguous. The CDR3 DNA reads TGTGCCAGCAGCCCTGTTAGCGCAGCGAACACTGAAGCTTTCTTT. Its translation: CASSPVSAANTEAFF. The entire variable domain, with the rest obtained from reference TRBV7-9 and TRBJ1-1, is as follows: DTGVSQNPRHKITKRGQNVTFRCDPISEHNRLYWYRQTLGQGPEFLTYFQNEAQLEKSRLLSDRFSAERPKGSFSTLEIQRTEQGDSAMYLCASSPVSAANTEAFFGQGTRLTVV.